This T cell receptor beta chain is drawn from a study of cytomegalovirus exposure and HLA in healthy donors. Note on this clone: Its cognate antigen is unknown.

Whole-study findings and limits: According to a later analysis, most TCR beta chains associated with CMV appeared HLA-restricted. Most TCR sequences were rare, but some public TCRs occurred in many donors. In vitro work confirmed that three CMV-associated chains recognize CMV antigens.

PCR was performed using 60 Vbeta and 13 Jbeta primers. Some clones are missing from TCRdb's copy, which holds only in-frame ones; the method was immunoSEQ multiplex PCR. This repertoire shows approximately 130,000 clones, about 75% found once; its top ten account for 1.3% to 1.5%. Trimming cost V 4 bases and J 2 bases, with 14 bases left between them. The CDR3 has 15 amino acids. The germline CDR1 and CDR2 sequences are SGHVS and FQNEAQ. The sequenced sample was PBMCs. The chain joins TRBV7-8 to TRBJ1-2; no clear D gene. The receptor was isolated from a woman in her forties in good health and CMV-seronegative. Here the CDR3 reads CASSSIPDTNYGYTF. The DNA of the CDR3 is TGTGCCAGCAGCTCTATCCCCGACACGAACTATGGCTACACCTTC.